The T cell receptor (beta chain) described here comes from a study of regulatory T cells in long-lasting Graves disease. The time point was: persistent/refractory GD, antithyroid drugs over 5 years with positive TRAb. Scientists built the TCR library using RNA that was extracted from PBMCs. Graves' disease was diagnosed by American Thyroid Association guidelines. This clonotype was found a few times. What it binds is unknown. V was pared by 3 bases and J by 6 bases, with 9 bases between. The CDR3 contains 12 residues. The germline gives CDR1 SGHAT, CDR2 FQNNGV. Arm-PCR of CDR3 regions with iRepertoire HTBI primers generated TCR beta libraries. As handled by the study authors: Analysis of the samples identified about 62 TRBV and roughly 15 TRBJ segments. TCRdb re-called the multiplex PCR reads with MiXCR, one entry per CDR3 protein. Here the V and J calls rest on TCRdb's processing, not on the authors' analysis. Of 650,000 to 700,000 distinct CDR3 sequences detected, about 30% appear once; the ten largest clones hold under 50%.

Overall study results and limits: Possibly, too few samples lowered accuracy. Persistent disease samples used TRBV28, TRBJ1-2 and TRBJ2-5 preferentially.

The sample in question was peripheral blood mononuclear cells (PBMCs), obtained when the disease was refractory, from a patient treated with antithyroid drugs. V usage is TRBV11-2 and J usage is TRBJ2-7; no clear D gene. The receptor was isolated from a female donor with Graves disease. CDR3: CASSFQVFEQYF. The CDR3 DNA reads as TGTGCCAGCAGCTTTCAGGTTTTCGAGCAGTACTTC.